Listed below are T cell receptor beta chains from one sample, sequenced in a study of blood T cell repertoires in COVID-19. Libraries were prepared by immunoSEQ multiplex PCR; TCRdb keeps only in-frame clonotypes and omits some of them. The table lists a few hundred thousand clones, 85% to 90% of them singletons. Sample: PBMCs or T cells enriched from blood (not recorded which). All receptors come from a woman aged 35 to 49 who had recovered from COVID-19. Each CDR3 is given with its conserved first and last residue. A D gene is named only where the DNA matches it firmly. Part of the rows lack a size; the others show once, few, many or a class for expanded clones.

V	D	length	J	size	CDR3	DNA
TRBV7-9	-	12	TRBJ1-2	-	CASSSEDYGYTF	TGTGCCAGCAGCTCTGAGGACTATGGCTACACCTTC
TRBV6-5	-	15	TRBJ2-6	-	CASRGVEAGANVLTF	TGTGCCAGCAGGGGCGTTGAAGCTGGGGCCAACGTCCTGACTTTC
TRBV3-1/TRBV3-2	TRBD2	16	TRBJ2-1	-	CASSHTIAGGLDEQFF	TGTGCCAGCAGCCACACAATAGCGGGAGGTTTGGATGAGCAGTTCTTC
TRBV5-4	-	13	TRBJ2-7	-	CASSLSPAPGQYF	TGTGCCAGCAGCTTGTCACCAGCCCCAGGGCAGTACTTC
TRBV4-3	-	13	TRBJ1-3	once	CASSQDVQNTIYF	TGCGCCAGCAGCCAAGATGTTCAGAACACCATATATTTT
TRBV7-9	-	14	TRBJ1-2	-	CASSRPRLNYGYTF	TGTGCCAGCAGCCGCCCCCGACTCAACTATGGCTACACCTTC
TRBV5-4	TRBD1	15	TRBJ1-1	-	CASSGGTAGATEAFF	TGTGCCAGCAGCGGGGGGACAGCAGGAGCGACTGAAGCTTTCTTT
TRBV14	TRBD1	15	TRBJ1-4	once	CASSQVDRVYEKLFF	TGTGCCAGCAGCCAAGTCGACAGGGTGTATGAAAAACTGTTTTTT
TRBV19	TRBD1	15	TRBJ2-1	-	CASSGSERQGNEQFF	TGTGCCAGTAGTGGCTCGGAGAGACAGGGGAATGAGCAGTTCTTC
TRBV5-1	-	15	TRBJ1-4	-	CASSWRTAKGEKLSF	TGCGCCAGCAGCTGGAGGACGGCCAAGGGAGAAAAACTGTCTTTT
TRBV30	TRBD2	15	TRBJ2-3	once	CAWSRLAGATDTQYF	TGTGCCTGGAGTAGACTAGCGGGAGCAACAGATACGCAGTATTTT
TRBV6-5	TRBD1	14	TRBJ2-7	-	CASSRRDRGHEQYF	TGTGCCAGCAGCCGCCGGGACAGGGGACACGAGCAGTACTTC
TRBV7-6	-	14	TRBJ1-5	-	CASSSERLGQPQHF	TGTGCCAGCAGCTCGGAGCGGTTGGGGCAGCCCCAGCATTTT
TRBV18	-	14	TRBJ2-5	-	CASSPPSQKETQYF	TGTGCCAGCTCACCACCGTCCCAGAAAGAGACCCAGTACTTC
TRBV2	TRBD1	18	TRBJ2-7	-	CASRQTGGLTVSSYEQYF	TGTGCCAGCAGGCAGACAGGGGGCTTAACCGTCAGCTCCTACGAGCAGTACTTC
TRBV10-1	TRBD2	20	TRBJ2-1	-	CASSEKPEVMGLAGFNEQFF	TGCGCCAGCAGTGAGAAGCCGGAGGTGATGGGACTAGCGGGATTCAATGAGCAGTTCTTC
TRBV20-1	-	11	TRBJ2-3	-	CSLVRGDTQYF	TGCAGTCTCGTCCGGGGGGATACGCAGTATTTT
TRBV10-1	TRBD2	16	TRBJ2-2	-	CASSEWLAGPTGELFF	TGCGCCAGCAGTGAGTGGCTAGCGGGACCCACCGGGGAGCTGTTTTTT
TRBV11-3	TRBD2	20	TRBJ2-5	-	CASSLDPYRGLAGVEETQYF	TGTGCCAGCAGCTTAGATCCGTACAGGGGACTAGCGGGAGTGGAGGAGACCCAGTACTTC
TRBV7-9	TRBD2	13	TRBJ2-7	once	CASSLTQGLAAYF	TGTGCCAGCAGCCTCACCCAGGGACTAGCTGCGTACTTC
TRBV5-4	-	14	TRBJ2-3	-	CASGVADRTDTQYF	TGTGCCAGCGGGGTAGCGGACCGCACAGATACGCAGTATTTT
TRBV19	-	14	TRBJ1-5	-	CASRTRQDNQPQHF	TGTGCCAGTAGGACAAGACAGGATAATCAGCCCCAGCATTTT
TRBV2	-	13	TRBJ1-2	once	CAGGDGAGFGYTF	TGTGCCGGCGGGGACGGGGCAGGGTTCGGCTACACCTTC
TRBV7-8	-	14	TRBJ1-1	-	CASSYRSHDTEAFF	TGTGCCAGCAGCTACCGGTCCCACGACACTGAAGCTTTCTTT
TRBV7-9	TRBD1	15	TRBJ2-7	-	CASSHRDRAAYEQYF	TGTGCCAGCAGTCACCGGGACAGGGCGGCTTACGAGCAGTACTTC
TRBV7-9	-	12	TRBJ2-7	-	CAREELSYEQYF	TGTGCCAGGGAGGAACTGTCCTACGAGCAGTACTTC
TRBV4-2	-	15	TRBJ1-5	-	CASSQDAQGYQPQHF	TGTGCCAGCAGCCAAGATGCGCAGGGATATCAGCCCCAGCATTTT
TRBV19	-	14	TRBJ1-3	-	CASSNGVPGNTIYF	TGTGCCAGTAGTAACGGGGTCCCGGGGAACACCATATATTTT
TRBV19	TRBD2	18	TRBJ2-1	-	CASSSPGTSGSSYNEQFF	TGTGCCAGTAGTTCTCCCGGGACTAGCGGGAGTTCCTACAATGAGCAGTTCTTC
TRBV19	-	15	TRBJ1-1	-	CASTGTKLGGTEAFF	TGTGCCAGTACTGGGACAAAGCTTGGCGGCACTGAAGCTTTCTTT